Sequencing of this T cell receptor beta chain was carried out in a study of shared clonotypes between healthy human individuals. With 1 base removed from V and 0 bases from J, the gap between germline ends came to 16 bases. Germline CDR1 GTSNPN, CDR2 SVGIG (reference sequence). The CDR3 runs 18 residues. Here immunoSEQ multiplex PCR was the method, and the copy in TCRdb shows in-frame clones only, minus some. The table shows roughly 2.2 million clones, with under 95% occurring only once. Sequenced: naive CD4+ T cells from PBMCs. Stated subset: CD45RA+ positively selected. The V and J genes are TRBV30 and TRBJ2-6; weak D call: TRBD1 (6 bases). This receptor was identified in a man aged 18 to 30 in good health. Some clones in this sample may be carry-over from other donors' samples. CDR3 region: CAWSALDSSNSGANVLTF. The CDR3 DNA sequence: TGTGCCTGGAGTGCCCTGGACAGCTCCAACTCTGGGGCCAACGTCCTGACTTTC.